Listed below are T cell receptor beta chains from one sample, sequenced in a study of molecular identifiers for immune sequencing clone quantification. In TCRdb, the PCR reads were re-called with MiXCR into one record per CDR3 protein. The table shows more than 450,000 distinct CDR3 sequences, with about 25% occurring only once. The specimen sequenced was naive CD8+ T cells from blood, with Jurkat cell RNA spiked in. These receptors all stem from a human donor in good health. Some libraries in this study had Jurkat cell RNA spiked in. CDR3s include the opening cysteine and the closing phenylalanine or tryptophan. D genes are given only for firm matches. The size field is filled for only some rows; it gives once, few, many or a size class.

v_gene	d_gene	abundance	j_gene	CDR3nt	CDR3aa
TRBV20-1	-	many	TRBJ2-5	TGCAGTGCTAGAGGCCGGAGAGAGACCCAGTACTTC	CSARGRRETQYF
TRBV28	-	-	TRBJ2-1	TGTGCCAGCAGTTTTGGCCTCCCTTCCTACAATGAGCAGTTCTTC	CASSFGLPSYNEQFF
TRBV2	TRBD2	few	TRBJ2-1	TGTGCCAGTCTTGCGGGAGGTGTTAATGAGCAGTTCTTC	CASLAGGVNEQFF
TRBV20-1	-	few	TRBJ2-7	TGCAGTGCTAAAAACATCGCCGAGCAGTACTTC	CSAKNIAEQYF
TRBV9	-	-	TRBJ2-1	TGTGCCAGCAGCGACTCTAGAGTGCGTCAGTTCTTC	CASSDSRVRQFF
TRBV4-1	-	many	TRBJ1-1	TGCGCCAGCAGCCAAGAACACAGAAACACTGAAGCTTTCTTT	CASSQEHRNTEAFF
TRBV28	-	-	TRBJ2-3	TGTGCCAGCAGTTCCCCCGGGACTGATACCACAGATACGCAGTTTTTT	CASSSPGTDTTDTQFF
TRBV15	TRBD2	many	TRBJ2-3	TGTGCCACCAGCAGACGGGCCGGCGGGAGAATTTCAGATACGCAGTATTTT	CATSRRAGGRISDTQYF
TRBV18	TRBD1	many	TRBJ2-1	TGTGCCAGCTCCTCCGGGACAGAGGTTGGGCACAATGAGCAGTTCTTC	CASSSGTEVGHNEQFF
TRBV27	-	-	TRBJ2-4	TGTGCCAGCAGTTCGGTAGCCAAAAACATTCAGTACTTC	CASSSVAKNIQYF
TRBV19	-	-	TRBJ2-5	TGTGCCAGTAGTATTGGTTTCTCTGGGACAGAGACCCAGTACTTC	CASSIGFSGTETQYF
TRBV12-3/TRBV12-4	TRBD2	-	TRBJ2-1	TGTGCCAGCGCGAGTTCGCGGGAGGGAGAGAATGAGCAGTTCTTC	CASASSREGENEQFF
TRBV25-1	TRBD2	-	TRBJ2-1	TGTGCCAGCAGTGATGTAGCGGGACTTGCCTACAATGAGCAGTTCTTC	CASSDVAGLAYNEQFF
TRBV20-1	TRBD1	-	TRBJ1-6	TGCAGTGCGACGGGACAGGCGGATAATTCACCCCTCCGCTTT	CSATGQADNSPLRF
TRBV11-2	-	-	TRBJ2-2	TGTGCCATACCACTGTGGTCTACCGGGGAGCTGCTTTTT	CAIPLWSTGELLF
TRBV7-9	-	many	TRBJ2-3	TGTGCCACTGTTGGGGACACAGCACGGAGCACAGATACGCAGTATTTT	CATVGDTARSTDTQYF
TRBV20-1	-	-	TRBJ1-1	TGCAGTGCTAGGGACGGGGGCACTGAAGCTTTCTTT	CSARDGGTEAFF
TRBV5-1	-	many	TRBJ1-2	TGCGCCAGCAGCTTGGAATCCCCTAACTATGGCTACACCTTC	CASSLESPNYGYTF
TRBV2	TRBD2	few	TRBJ2-3	TGTGCCAGCAGTGAATGGGTAGCGGGAGCAGCAGATACGCAGTATTTT	CASSEWVAGAADTQYF
TRBV6-1	-	few	TRBJ1-1	TGTGCCAGCAGTGAAGCTCGATTGGGAACTGAAGCTTTCTTT	CASSEARLGTEAFF
TRBV2	-	many	TRBJ2-7	TGTGCCAGCAGTGAAGCTGACAGCTCCTACGAGCAGTACTTC	CASSEADSSYEQYF
TRBV7-9	TRBD1	few	TRBJ1-4	TGTGCCAGCAGAGAAACAGGGGCCGCTCGGCTGTTTTTT	CASRETGAARLFF
TRBV29-1	TRBD1	-	TRBJ1-2	TGCAGCGTTGAAGAGCCGGACAGGGACTATGGCTACACCTTC	CSVEEPDRDYGYTF
TRBV6-2/TRBV6-3	TRBD1	few	TRBJ2-5	TGTGCCAGCAGCCCCTGGACAGGGCCCACACTTAAAGAGACCCAGTACTTC	CASSPWTGPTLKETQYF
TRBV18	TRBD1	few	TRBJ2-6	TGTGCCAGCTCACCCCGGGACAGGCGCCTCTCTGGGGCCAACGTCCTGACTTTC	CASSPRDRRLSGANVLTF
TRBV29-1	TRBD1	many	TRBJ2-2	TGCAGCGTTACAGGGGGCGTCGCCGGGGAGCTGTTTTTT	CSVTGGVAGELFF
TRBV24-1	TRBD2	-	TRBJ2-1	TGTGCCACCAGTGATCCGGGACTAGCGGGGGATGAGCGGTTCTTC	CATSDPGLAGDERFF
TRBV11-2	-	many	TRBJ2-3	TGTGCCAGCAGCTTTCTGGCCGGGGAAGCAGATACGCAGTATTTT	CASSFLAGEADTQYF
TRBV6-4	-	-	TRBJ2-1	TGTGCCAGCAGTGACCTCCTCAATGAGCAGTTCTTC	CASSDLLNEQFF
TRBV23-1	TRBD2	many	TRBJ2-1	TGCGCCGGCCCCATCCGGACTAGCGGGGGGAGGAATGAGCAGTTCTTC	CAGPIRTSGGRNEQFF
TRBV7-2	-	-	TRBJ1-4	TGTGCCAGCAGCTTCAGGGGATTTTTGTTTGGGGCAACTAATGAAAAACTGTTTTTT	CASSFRGFLFGATNEKLFF
TRBV7-2	TRBD2	-	TRBJ2-7	TGTGCCAGCAGATCCGAGCCCATGGCGGGGGGCTACGAGCAGTACTTC	CASRSEPMAGGYEQYF
TRBV6-5	-	-	TRBJ1-5	TGTGCCAGCAGTTGGAGACAGCCCTCAGCTAGCAATCAGCCCCAGCATTTT	CASSWRQPSASNQPQHF
TRBV27	-	-	TRBJ1-5	TGTGCCGGCAGTTTACCAATTCAGCCCCAGCATTTT	CAGSLPIQPQHF
TRBV5-1	-	many	TRBJ2-7	TGCGCCAGCAGCCCGGGAGCGACAGAATACGAGCAGTACTTC	CASSPGATEYEQYF
TRBV27	TRBD2	-	TRBJ2-7	TGTGCCAGCAGTTTAATAAGGACTAGCGGACCCTACGAGCAGTACTTC	CASSLIRTSGPYEQYF
TRBV4-3	-	few	TRBJ2-6	TGCGCCAGCAGCCAGCGGGTTTCGGACCCTGGGGCCAACGTCCTGACTTTC	CASSQRVSDPGANVLTF
TRBV12-3/TRBV12-4	-	few	TRBJ1-6	TGTGCCAGTTTCGACAGTCTATATAATTCACCCCTCCACTTT	CASFDSLYNSPLHF
TRBV5-8	-	many	TRBJ1-5	TGTGCCAGCAGCGACACCTTTTTCCCAGGGCGGCGGCAGCCCCAGCATTTT	CASSDTFFPGRRQPQHF
TRBV7-9	-	few	TRBJ1-2	TGTGCCAGCAGCTTTTCCCCCGGGGGCGCGAGAGGCTACACCTTC	CASSFSPGGARGYTF
TRBV6-2/TRBV6-3	-	many	TRBJ1-5	TGTGCCAGCGAATGGACCTATAGCAATCAGCCCCAGCATTTT	CASEWTYSNQPQHF
TRBV7-6	-	many	TRBJ1-1	TGTGCCAGCAGCACAAATCGGGGGACGGAGTCTATGAACACTGAAGCTTTCTTT	CASSTNRGTESMNTEAFF
TRBV28	TRBD1	-	TRBJ1-2	TGTGCCAGCAGTTTATGGCCGGGACAGGATCTTGGCTACACCTTC	CASSLWPGQDLGYTF
TRBV4-1	-	few	TRBJ2-2	TGCGCCAGCAGCCAACCCGGGGAGCTGTTTTTT	CASSQPGELFF
TRBV5-5	-	many	TRBJ2-7	TGTGCCAGCAGCCTCCTTTGGGGTGCCTACGAGCAGTACTTC	CASSLLWGAYEQYF
TRBV13	-	-	TRBJ1-2	TGTGCCGGCAGCTTAGGATTACAGGCTCTGGGCTACACCTTC	CAGSLGLQALGYTF
TRBV7-9	TRBD1	-	TRBJ2-7	TGTGCCAGCAGCTTAGGCCAGACAGGGAGCTCCTACGAGCAGTACTTC	CASSLGQTGSSYEQYF
TRBV2	TRBD1	-	TRBJ2-7	TGTGCCGGCAGTAAAACAGGGGGCGATTACGAGCAGTACTTC	CAGSKTGGDYEQYF
TRBV10-2	-	-	TRBJ1-5	TGCGCCAGCGGAGCGGGGATGGGGGGGTATCAGCCCCAGCATTTT	CASGAGMGGYQPQHF
TRBV10-2	-	-	TRBJ2-3	TGCGCCAGCAGTGAGTCGACGGGTTGTAGCACAGATACGCAGTATTTT	CASSESTGCSTDTQYF
TRBV20-1	-	-	TRBJ2-7	TGCAGTGCTGTATGGACAACGAACTACGAGCAGTACTTC	CSAVWTTNYEQYF
TRBV14	-	few	TRBJ1-1	TGTGCCAGCGGCGCTGGCGGGTACACTGAAGCTTTCTTT	CASGAGGYTEAFF
TRBV24-1	TRBD1	many	TRBJ2-5	TGTGCCACCAGTGATACGACAGGGGTGCAAGAGACCCAGTACTTC	CATSDTTGVQETQYF
TRBV27	TRBD1	few	TRBJ1-5	TGTGCCAGCAGTCCGACAGGGGGCCTTATCTATAGCAATCAGCCCCAGCATTTT	CASSPTGGLIYSNQPQHF
TRBV27	-	few	TRBJ1-1	TGTGCCAGCAGTTCCTCCAGGGACATGAACACTGAAGCTTTCTTT	CASSSSRDMNTEAFF
TRBV2	TRBD2	many	TRBJ2-3	TGTGCCAGCAGAGGGACTAGCGATAGCACAGATACGCAGTATTTT	CASRGTSDSTDTQYF
TRBV12-3/TRBV12-4	-	few	TRBJ2-5	TGTGCCAGCAGCCTCCCGGGGGCTAAAGAGACCCAGTACTTC	CASSLPGAKETQYF
TRBV5-6	-	many	TRBJ2-2	TGTGCCAGCAGCTTGGGGCGGGGCATCTGGAACACCGGGGAGCTGTTTTTT	CASSLGRGIWNTGELFF
TRBV7-2	-	many	TRBJ2-2	TGTGCCAGCAGCTGGGGGGCCGGGGAGCTGTTTTTT	CASSWGAGELFF
TRBV27	TRBD2	many	TRBJ2-3	TGTGCCAGCAGGGGCGGGGGGGCAGATACGCAGTATTTT	CASRGGGADTQYF